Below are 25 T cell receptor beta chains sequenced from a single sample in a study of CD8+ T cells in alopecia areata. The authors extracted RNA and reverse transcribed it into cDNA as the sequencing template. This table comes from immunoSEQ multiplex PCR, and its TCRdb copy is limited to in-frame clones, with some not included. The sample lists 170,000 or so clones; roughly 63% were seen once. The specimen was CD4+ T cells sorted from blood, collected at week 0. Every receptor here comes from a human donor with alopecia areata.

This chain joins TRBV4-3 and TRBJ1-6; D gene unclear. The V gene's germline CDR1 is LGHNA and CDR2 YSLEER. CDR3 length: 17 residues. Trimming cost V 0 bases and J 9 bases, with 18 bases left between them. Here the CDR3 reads CASSQEHEGSRGSPLHF. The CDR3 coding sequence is TGCGCCAGCAGCCAAGAACACGAGGGAAGTCGTGGTTCACCCCTCCACTTT.

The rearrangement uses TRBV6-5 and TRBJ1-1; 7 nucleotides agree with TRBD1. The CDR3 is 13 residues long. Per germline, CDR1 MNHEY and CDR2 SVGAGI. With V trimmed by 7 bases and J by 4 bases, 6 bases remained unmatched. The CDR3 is CASNQQGSTEAFF. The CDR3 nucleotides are TGTGCCAGCAACCAACAGGGGAGCACTGAAGCTTTCTTT.

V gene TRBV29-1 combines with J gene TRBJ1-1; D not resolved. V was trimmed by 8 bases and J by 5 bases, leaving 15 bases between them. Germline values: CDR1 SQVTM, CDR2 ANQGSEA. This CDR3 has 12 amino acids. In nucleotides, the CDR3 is TGCAGCTTAAAGGACCCGGGGACTGAAGCTTTCTTT. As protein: CSLKDPGTEAFF.

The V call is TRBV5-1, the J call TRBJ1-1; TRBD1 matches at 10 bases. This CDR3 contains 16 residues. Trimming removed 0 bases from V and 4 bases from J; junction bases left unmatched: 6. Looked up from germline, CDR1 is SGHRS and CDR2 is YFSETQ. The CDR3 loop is CASSLVGTGVGTEAFF. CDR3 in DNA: TGCGCCAGCAGCTTGGTGGGGACAGGGGTTGGCACTGAAGCTTTCTTT.

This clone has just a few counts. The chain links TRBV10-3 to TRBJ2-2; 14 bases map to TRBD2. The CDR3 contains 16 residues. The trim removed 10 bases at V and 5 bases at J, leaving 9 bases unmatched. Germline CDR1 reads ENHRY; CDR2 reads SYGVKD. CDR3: CATARTSGGPTGELFF. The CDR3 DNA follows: TGTGCCACCGCTAGGACTAGCGGGGGGCCTACCGGGGAGCTGTTTTTT.

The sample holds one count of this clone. The CDR3 region is CASSLTPGQVETQYF. CDR3 sequence (DNA): TGCGCCAGCAGCTTGACACCGGGACAGGTGGAGACCCAGTACTTC. This chain links TRBV5-1 with TRBJ2-5; 8 bases are shared with TRBD1. The length of the CDR3 is 15 residues. Germline-derived CDR1 and CDR2 are SGHRS and YFSETQ. V shed 1 base, J shed 5 bases, and the junction held 7 bases outside the gene matches.

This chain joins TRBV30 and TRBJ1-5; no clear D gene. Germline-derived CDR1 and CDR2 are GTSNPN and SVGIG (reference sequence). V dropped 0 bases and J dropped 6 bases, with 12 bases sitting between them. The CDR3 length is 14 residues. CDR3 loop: CAWSVVRAAQPQHF. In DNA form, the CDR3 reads TGTGCCTGGAGTGTGGTGAGGGCCGCTCAGCCCCAGCATTTT.

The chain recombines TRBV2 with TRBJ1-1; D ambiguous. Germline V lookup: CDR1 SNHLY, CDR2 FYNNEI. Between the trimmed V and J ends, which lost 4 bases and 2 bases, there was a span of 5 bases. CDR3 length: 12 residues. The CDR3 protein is CASSVFNTEAFF. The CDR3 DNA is TGTGCCAGCAGTGTGTTTAACACTGAAGCTTTCTTT.

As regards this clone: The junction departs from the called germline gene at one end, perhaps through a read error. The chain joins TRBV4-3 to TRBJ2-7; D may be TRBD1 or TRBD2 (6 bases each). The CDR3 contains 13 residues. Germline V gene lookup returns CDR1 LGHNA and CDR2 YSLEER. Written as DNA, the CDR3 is TGCGCCAGCAGCCAAGTGACGGGGGCGCAGATCTTATTC. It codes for CASSQVTGAQILF.

CDR3 coding DNA: TGCAGCGTTTTGGGAATCTATGGCTACACCTTC. Protein product: CSVLGIYGYTF. The chain recombines TRBV29-1 with TRBJ1-2; the D is unclear. With 5 bases removed from V and 4 bases from J, the gap between germline ends came to 8 bases. CDR3 size: 11 residues. Germline CDR1 reads SQVTM; CDR2 reads ANQGSEA.

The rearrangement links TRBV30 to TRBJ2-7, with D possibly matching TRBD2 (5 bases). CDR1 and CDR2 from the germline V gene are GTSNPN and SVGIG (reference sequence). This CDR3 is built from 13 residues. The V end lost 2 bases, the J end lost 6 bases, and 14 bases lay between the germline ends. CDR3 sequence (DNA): TGTGCCTGGAGTCGGGAAAGGGCGGGCGAGCAGTACTTC. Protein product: CAWSRERAGEQYF.

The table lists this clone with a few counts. DNA of the CDR3: TGTGCCAGCGACGGGACTCTTCGTCGCTACGAGCAGTACTTC. Residues: CASDGTLRRYEQYF. V is TRBV2 and J is TRBJ2-7; a weak D match, TRBD2 (6 bases). CDR1 and CDR2 from the germline V gene are SNHLY and FYNNEI. V was trimmed by 8 bases and J by 3 bases, leaving 17 bases between them. The CDR3 has 14 residues.

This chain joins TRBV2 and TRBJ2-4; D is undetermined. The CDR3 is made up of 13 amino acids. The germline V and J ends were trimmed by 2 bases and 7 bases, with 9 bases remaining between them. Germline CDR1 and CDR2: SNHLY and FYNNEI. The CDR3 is CASSERTQNIQYF. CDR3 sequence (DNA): TGTGCCAGCAGTGAAAGGACCCAGAACATTCAGTACTTC.

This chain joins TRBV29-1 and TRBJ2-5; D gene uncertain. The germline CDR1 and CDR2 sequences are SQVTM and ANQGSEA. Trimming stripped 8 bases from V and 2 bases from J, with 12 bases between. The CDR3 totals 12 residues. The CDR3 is CSSSQGQETQYF. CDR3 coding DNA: TGCAGCTCCTCACAAGGGCAAGAGACCCAGTACTTC.

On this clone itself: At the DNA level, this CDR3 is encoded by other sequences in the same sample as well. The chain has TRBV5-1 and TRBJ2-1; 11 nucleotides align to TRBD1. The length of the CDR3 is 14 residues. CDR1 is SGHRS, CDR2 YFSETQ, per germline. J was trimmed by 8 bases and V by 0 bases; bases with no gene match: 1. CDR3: CASSLGTGGDEQFF. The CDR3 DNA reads TGCGCCAGCAGCTTGGGGACAGGGGGCGATGAGCAGTTCTTC. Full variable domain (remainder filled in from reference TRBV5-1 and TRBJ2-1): KAGVTQTPRYLIKTRGQQVTLSCSPISGHRSVSWYQQTPGQGLQFLFEYFSETQRNKGNFPGRFSGRQFSNSRSEMNVSTLELGDSALYLCASSLGTGGDEQFFGPGTRLTVL.

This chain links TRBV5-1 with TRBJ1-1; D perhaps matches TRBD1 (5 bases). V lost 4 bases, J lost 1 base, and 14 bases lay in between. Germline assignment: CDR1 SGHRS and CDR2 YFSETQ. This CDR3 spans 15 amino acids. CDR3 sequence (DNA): TGCGCCAGCAGCCCCAGAAGCGGGGCGAACACTGAAGCTTTCTTT. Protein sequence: CASSPRSGANTEAFF.

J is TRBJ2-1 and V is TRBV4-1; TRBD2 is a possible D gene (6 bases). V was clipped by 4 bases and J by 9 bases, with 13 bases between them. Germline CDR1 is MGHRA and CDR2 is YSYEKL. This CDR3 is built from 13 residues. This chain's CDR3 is CASSLERGSEQFF. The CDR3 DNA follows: TGCGCCAGCAGCCTTGAACGGGGGAGTGAGCAGTTCTTC.

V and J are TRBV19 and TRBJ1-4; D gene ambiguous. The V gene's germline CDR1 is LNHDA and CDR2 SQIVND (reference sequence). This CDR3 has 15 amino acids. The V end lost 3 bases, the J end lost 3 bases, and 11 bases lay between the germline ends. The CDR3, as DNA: TGTGCCAGTAGTATCGCGGGGAACGCTAATGAAAAACTGTTTTTT. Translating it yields CASSIAGNANEKLFF.

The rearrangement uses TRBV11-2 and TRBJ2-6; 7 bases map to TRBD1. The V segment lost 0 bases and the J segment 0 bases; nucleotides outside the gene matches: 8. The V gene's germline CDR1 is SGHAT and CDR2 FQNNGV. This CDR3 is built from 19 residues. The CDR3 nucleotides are TGTGCCAGCAGCTTAGATCTGTGGACAGGCAACTCTGGGGCCAACGTCCTGACTTTC. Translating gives CASSLDLWTGNSGANVLTF.

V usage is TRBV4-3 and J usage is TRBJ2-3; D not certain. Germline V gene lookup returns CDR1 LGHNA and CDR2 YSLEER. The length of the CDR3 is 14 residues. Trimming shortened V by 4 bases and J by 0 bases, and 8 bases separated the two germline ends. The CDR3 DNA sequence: TGCGCCAGCAGCCCCGCCGGGAGCACAGATACGCAGTATTTT. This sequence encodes CASSPAGSTDTQYF.

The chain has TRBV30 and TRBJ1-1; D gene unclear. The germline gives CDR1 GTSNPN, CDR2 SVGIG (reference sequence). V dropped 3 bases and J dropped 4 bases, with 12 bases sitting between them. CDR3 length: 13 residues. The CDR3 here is CAWRNLSGTEAFF. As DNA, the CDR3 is TGTGCCTGGAGGAATTTGAGTGGCACTGAAGCTTTCTTT.

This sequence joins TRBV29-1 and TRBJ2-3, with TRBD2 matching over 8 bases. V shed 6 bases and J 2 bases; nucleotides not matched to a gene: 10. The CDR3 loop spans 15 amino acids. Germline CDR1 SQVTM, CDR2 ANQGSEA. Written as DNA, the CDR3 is TGCAGCGTCTTGCCTTCGGGGGGGAACACAGATACGCAGTATTTT. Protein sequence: CSVLPSGGNTDTQYF.

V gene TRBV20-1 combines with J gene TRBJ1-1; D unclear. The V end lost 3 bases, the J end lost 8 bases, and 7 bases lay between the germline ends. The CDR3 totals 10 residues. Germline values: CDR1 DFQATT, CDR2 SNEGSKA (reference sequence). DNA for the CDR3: TGCAGTGCTAGCATCAGAGAAGCTTTCTTT. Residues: CSASIREAFF.

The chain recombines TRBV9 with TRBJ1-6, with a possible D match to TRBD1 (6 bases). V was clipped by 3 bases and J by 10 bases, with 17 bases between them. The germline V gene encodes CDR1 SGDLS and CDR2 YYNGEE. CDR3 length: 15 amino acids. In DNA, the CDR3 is TGTGCCAGCAGCGCTCAGTCACAGGGAAACTCACCCCTCCACTTT. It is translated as CASSAQSQGNSPLHF. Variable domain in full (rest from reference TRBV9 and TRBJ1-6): DSGVTQTPKHLITATGQRVTLRCSPRSGDLSVYWYQQSLDQGLQFLIQYYNGEERAKGNILERFSAQQFPDLHSELNLSSLELGDSALYFCASSAQSQGNSPLHFGNGTRLTVT.

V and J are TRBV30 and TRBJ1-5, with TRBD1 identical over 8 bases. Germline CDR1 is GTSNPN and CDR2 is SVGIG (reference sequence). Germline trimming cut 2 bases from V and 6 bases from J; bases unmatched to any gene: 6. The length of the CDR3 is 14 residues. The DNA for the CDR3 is TGTGCCTGGAGTAACAGGGGGATGGGTCAGCCCCAGCATTTT. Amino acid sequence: CAWSNRGMGQPQHF.